What follows describes a single TCR beta chain. This sample is drawn from a study of blood T cell repertoires in COVID-19. Produced via immunoSEQ multiplex PCR; TCRdb's table is partial and in-frame only. The table lists some 700,000 clones, 90% of them singletons. The CDR3 is 14 residues long. The germline V gene has CDR1 MNHEY and CDR2 SVGAGI. J lost 1 base, V lost 9 bases, and 5 bases had no gene match. The specimen sequenced was peripheral blood. The rearrangement links TRBV6-5 to TRBJ2-3; 9 bases match TRBD2. This TCR was sampled from a woman younger than 30 with acute or convalescent COVID-19. In DNA, the CDR3 is TGTGCCAGTAAGCGGGGGGCCGGCACAGATACGCAGTATTTT. Translating it yields CASKRGAGTDTQYF.